Below, 3 T cell receptor beta chains from the same sample are listed, as sequenced in a study of shared clonotypes between healthy human individuals. TCRdb's table, derived via immunoSEQ multiplex PCR, lists solely in-frame clones and lacks some. The sample lists a few hundred thousand clones; around 77% were seen once. The material sequenced was PBMCs. These receptor sequences come from a woman aged 40 to 50 in good health. Some clones in this sample may be carry-over from other donors' samples.

In its sample, this clone was seen a few times. The V and J genes are TRBV5-6 and TRBJ1-2; D gene uncertain. The CDR3 has 13 amino acids. CDR1 is SGHDT, CDR2 YYEEEE, per germline. Trimming took off 4 bases at V and 5 bases at J, with 12 bases between the two ends. The chain's CDR3 is CASSLGPWYGYTF. The DNA of the CDR3 is TGTGCCAGCAGCCTCGGGCCGTGGTATGGCTACACCTTC.

V and J are TRBV28 and TRBJ2-5; TRBD2 matches at 9 bases. The J call may be faulty, since TRBJ2-7 better matches the DNA end. Germline lookup yields CDR1 MDHEN and CDR2 SYDVKM. The CDR3 consists of 14 residues. CDR3 DNA sequence: TGTGCCAGCAGTATAGCGGGAGTTTTCGACGAGCAGTACTTC. Residues: CASSIAGVFDEQYF.

The table lists this clone with a count of one. V and J are TRBV2 and TRBJ2-1; TRBD2 aligns across 9 bases. CDR1 and CDR2 (germline): SNHLY, FYNNEI. CDR3 length equals 14 residues. Trimming took 7 bases from V and 7 from J; bases not matched to a gene: 8. The DNA for the CDR3 is TGTGCCAGCAAGGGTTTTAGCGGGAGAAATGAGCAGTTCTTC. This sequence encodes CASKGFSGRNEQFF.